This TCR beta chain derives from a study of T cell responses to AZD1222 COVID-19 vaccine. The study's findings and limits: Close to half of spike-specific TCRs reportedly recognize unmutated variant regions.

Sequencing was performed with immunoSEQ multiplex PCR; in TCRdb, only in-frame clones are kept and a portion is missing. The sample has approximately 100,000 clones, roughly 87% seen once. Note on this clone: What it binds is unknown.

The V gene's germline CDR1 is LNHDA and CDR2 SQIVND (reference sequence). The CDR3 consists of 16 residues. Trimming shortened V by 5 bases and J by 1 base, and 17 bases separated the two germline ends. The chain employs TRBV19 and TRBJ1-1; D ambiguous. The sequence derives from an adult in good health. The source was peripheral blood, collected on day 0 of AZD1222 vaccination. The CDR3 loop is CASSALGLGPNTEAFF. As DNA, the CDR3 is TGTGCCAGTAGTGCACTAGGCTTGGGTCCGAACACTGAAGCTTTCTTT.